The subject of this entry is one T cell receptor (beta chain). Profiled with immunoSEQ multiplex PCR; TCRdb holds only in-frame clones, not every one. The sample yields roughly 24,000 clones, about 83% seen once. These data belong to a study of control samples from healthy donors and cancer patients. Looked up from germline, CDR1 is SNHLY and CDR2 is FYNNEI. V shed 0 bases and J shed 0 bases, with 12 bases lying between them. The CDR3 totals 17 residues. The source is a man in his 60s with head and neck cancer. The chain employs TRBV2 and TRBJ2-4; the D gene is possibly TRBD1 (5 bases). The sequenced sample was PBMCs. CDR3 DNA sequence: TGTGCCAGCAGTGAAGCGCTTGGGGCCTTAGCCAAAAACATTCAGTACTTC. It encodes CASSEALGALAKNIQYF.